The present TCR beta chain was sequenced within a study of CD8 T cells in Susac syndrome. Random hexamers primed reverse transcription of roughly 0.45 to 1 ug RNA. A single record per CDR3 protein comes from TCRdb applying MiXCR to the immunoSEQ multiplex PCR reads. The table records tens of thousands of distinct CDR3 sequences, approximately 94% of them present only once. J was trimmed by 4 bases and V by 0 bases; bases with no gene match: 3. Germline assignment: CDR1 LNHNV and CDR2 YYDKDF (reference sequence). There are 15 residues in the CDR3. Source material: CD8+ T cells from PBMCs. The chain has TRBV15 and TRBJ2-3, with 8 bases matching TRBD2. The clonotype originates from a human donor in good health. The CDR3 nucleotides read TGTGCCACCAGCAGAGAGAGCGGGAGAGCAGATACGCAGTATTTT. Translated, it gives CATSRESGRADTQYF.